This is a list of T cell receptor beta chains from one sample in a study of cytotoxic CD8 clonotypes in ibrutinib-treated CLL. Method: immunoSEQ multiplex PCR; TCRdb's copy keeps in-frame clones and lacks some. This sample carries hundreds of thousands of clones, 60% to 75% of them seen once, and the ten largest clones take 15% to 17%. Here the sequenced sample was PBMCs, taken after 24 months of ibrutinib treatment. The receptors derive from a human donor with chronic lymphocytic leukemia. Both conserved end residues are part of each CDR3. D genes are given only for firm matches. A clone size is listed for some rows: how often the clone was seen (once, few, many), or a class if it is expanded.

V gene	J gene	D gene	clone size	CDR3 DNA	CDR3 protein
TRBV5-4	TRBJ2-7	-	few	TGTGCCAGCAGCTTGGAGGGCTACTCCTACGAGCAGTACTTC	CASSLEGYSYEQYF
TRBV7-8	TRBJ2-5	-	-	TGTGCCAGCAGCCCCCCTAGCGTGTGGGGAGAGACCCAGTACTTC	CASSPPSVWGETQYF
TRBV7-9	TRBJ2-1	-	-	TGTGCCAGCAGCTCACAGGGAGGATTAAATGAGCAGTTCTTC	CASSSQGGLNEQFF
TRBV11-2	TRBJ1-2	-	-	TGTGCCAGCAGCTTAGTGGGCAGGAACTATGGCTACACCTTC	CASSLVGRNYGYTF
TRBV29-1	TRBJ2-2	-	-	TGCAGCGTTCTGAGGGCCGGGGAGCTGTTTTTT	CSVLRAGELFF
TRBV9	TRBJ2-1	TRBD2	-	TGTGCCAGCAGCGTAGACGGGAGGAGCCATGAGCAGTTCTTC	CASSVDGRSHEQFF
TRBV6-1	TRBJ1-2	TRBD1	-	TGTGCCAGCATCGAGGGGGCCCTAGGTAACTATGGCTACACCTTC	CASIEGALGNYGYTF
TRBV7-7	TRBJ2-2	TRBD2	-	TGTGCTAGCAGCTCGGGACTAGCGGGAGTTGGAACCGGGGAGCTGTTTTTT	CASSSGLAGVGTGELFF
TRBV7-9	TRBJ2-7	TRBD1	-	TGTGCCAGCAGCTTGGCCGGGACAGGGTCCTACGAGCAGTACTTC	CASSLAGTGSYEQYF
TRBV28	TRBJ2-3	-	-	TGTGCCAGCAGTTTCGGGGTCGTTAGCACAGATACGCAGTATTTT	CASSFGVVSTDTQYF
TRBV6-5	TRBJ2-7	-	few	TGTGCCAGCAGCTCAGGGTTAGACGAGCAGTACTTC	CASSSGLDEQYF
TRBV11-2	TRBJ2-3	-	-	TGTGCCAGCACCTACGGTGGGCGTACTGGAGATACGCAGTATTTT	CASTYGGRTGDTQYF
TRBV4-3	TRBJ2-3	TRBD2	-	TGCGCCAGCAGCCAGGGGACTAGCGTAGATACGCAGTATTTT	CASSQGTSVDTQYF
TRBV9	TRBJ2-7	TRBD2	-	TGTGCCAGCAGCGGACCGGGACTAGCGGGAGGCGAGCAGTACTTC	CASSGPGLAGGEQYF
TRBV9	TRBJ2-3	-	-	TGTGCCAGCAGCGCCTCCGGGAGTAACGGCGATACGCAGTATTTT	CASSASGSNGDTQYF
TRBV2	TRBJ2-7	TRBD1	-	TGTGCCAGCAGTTTCGAGGACAGGTACTCCTACGAGCAGTACTTC	CASSFEDRYSYEQYF
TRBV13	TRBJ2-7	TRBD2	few	TGTGCCAGCAGCCCCCAGACTAGCGGGAGCCCCGAGCAGTACTTC	CASSPQTSGSPEQYF
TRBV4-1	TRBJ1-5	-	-	TGCGCCAGCAGCCAAGACTCAGGGGTTGTGGGCAATCAGCCCCAGCATTTT	CASSQDSGVVGNQPQHF
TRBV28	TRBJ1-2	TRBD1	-	TGTGCCAGCAGCGCGACAGGGGGCTCCTATGGCTACACCTTC	CASSATGGSYGYTF
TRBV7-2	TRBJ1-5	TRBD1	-	TGTGCCAGCAGCTTAGTACGGACAGGTGGAGGCAATCAGCCCCAGCATTTT	CASSLVRTGGGNQPQHF
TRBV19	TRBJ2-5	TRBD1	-	TGTGCCAGTAGTACCGGTTGGACAGGGATGGGAGAGACCCAGTACTTC	CASSTGWTGMGETQYF
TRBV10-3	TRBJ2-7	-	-	TGTGCCATCAGCCAAACAGTGGGGGCTTACGAGCAGTACTTC	CAISQTVGAYEQYF
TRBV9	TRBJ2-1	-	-	TGTGCCAGCAGCCCTCCCCTCAACTATGAGCAGTTCTTC	CASSPPLNYEQFF
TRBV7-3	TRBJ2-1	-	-	TGTGCCAGCAGCCCCCACATCCAAAACAATGAGCAGTTCTTC	CASSPHIQNNEQFF
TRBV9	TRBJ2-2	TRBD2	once	TGTGCCAGCAGCGTGCATAGCGGGCTGAACACCGGGGAGCTGTTTTTT	CASSVHSGLNTGELFF